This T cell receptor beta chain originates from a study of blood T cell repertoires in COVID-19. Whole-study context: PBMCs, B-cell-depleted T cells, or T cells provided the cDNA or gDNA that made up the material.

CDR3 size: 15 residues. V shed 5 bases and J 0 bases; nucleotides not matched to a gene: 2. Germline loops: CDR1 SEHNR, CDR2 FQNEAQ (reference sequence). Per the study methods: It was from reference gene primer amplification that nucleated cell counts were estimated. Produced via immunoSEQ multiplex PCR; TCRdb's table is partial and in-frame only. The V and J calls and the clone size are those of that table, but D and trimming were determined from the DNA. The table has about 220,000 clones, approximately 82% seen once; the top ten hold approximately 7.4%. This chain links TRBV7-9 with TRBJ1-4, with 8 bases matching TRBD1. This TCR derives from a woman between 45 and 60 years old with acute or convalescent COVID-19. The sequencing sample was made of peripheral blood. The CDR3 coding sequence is TGTGCCAGCAGCCAGACAGGGGCAACTAATGAAAAACTGTTTTTT. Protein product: CASSQTGATNEKLFF. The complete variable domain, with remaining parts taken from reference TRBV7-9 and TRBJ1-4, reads DTGVSQNPRHKITKRGQNVTFRCDPISEHNRLYWYRQTLGQGPEFLTYFQNEAQLEKSRLLSDRFSAERPKGSFSTLEIQRTEQGDSAMYLCASSQTGATNEKLFFGSGTQLSVL.